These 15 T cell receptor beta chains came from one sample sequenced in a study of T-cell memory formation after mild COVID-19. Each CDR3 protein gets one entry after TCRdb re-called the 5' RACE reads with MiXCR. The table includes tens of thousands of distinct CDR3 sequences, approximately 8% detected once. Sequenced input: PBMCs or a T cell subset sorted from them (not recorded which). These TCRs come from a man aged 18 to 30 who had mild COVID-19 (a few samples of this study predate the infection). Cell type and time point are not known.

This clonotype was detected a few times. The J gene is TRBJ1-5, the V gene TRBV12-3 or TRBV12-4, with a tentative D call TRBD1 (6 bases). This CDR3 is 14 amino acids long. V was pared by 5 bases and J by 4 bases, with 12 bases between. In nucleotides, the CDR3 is TGTGCCAGCAGTCCCCTTGACAGGAATCAGCCCCAGCATTTT. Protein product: CASSPLDRNQPQHF.

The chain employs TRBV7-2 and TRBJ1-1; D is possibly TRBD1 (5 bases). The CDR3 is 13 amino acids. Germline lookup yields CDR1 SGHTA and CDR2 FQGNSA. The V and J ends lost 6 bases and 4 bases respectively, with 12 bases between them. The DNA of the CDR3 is TGTGCCAGCAGGAGGGGACTTACCACTGAAGCTTTCTTT. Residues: CASRRGLTTEAFF.

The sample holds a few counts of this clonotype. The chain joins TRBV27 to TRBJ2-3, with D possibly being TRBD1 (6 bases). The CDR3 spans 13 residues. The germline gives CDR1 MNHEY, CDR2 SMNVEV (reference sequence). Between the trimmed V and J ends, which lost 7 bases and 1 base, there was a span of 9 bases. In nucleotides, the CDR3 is TGTGCCAGCAACAAGGGGGGCACAGATACGCAGTATTTT. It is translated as CASNKGGTDTQYF.

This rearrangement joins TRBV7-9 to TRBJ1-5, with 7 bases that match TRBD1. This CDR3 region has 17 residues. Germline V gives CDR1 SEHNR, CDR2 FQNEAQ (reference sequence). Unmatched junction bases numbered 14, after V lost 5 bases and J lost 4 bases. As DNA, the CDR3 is TGTGCCAGCAGCGCGCACTGGAGAGGGACAGATAATCAGCCCCAGCATTTT. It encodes CASSAHWRGTDNQPQHF.

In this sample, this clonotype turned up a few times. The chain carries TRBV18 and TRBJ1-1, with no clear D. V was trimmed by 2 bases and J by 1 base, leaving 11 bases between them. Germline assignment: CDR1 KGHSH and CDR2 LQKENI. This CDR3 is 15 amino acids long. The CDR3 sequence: CASSPFGRPNTEAFF. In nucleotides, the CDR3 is TGTGCCAGCTCACCATTCGGACGTCCGAACACTGAAGCTTTCTTT.

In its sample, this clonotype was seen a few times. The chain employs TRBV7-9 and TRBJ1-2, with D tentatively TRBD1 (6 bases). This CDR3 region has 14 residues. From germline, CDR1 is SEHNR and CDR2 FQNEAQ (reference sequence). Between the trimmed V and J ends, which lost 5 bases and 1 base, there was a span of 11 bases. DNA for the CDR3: TGTGCCAGCAGCGCTAGCAGGGGTAACTATGGCTACACCTTC. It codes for CASSASRGNYGYTF.

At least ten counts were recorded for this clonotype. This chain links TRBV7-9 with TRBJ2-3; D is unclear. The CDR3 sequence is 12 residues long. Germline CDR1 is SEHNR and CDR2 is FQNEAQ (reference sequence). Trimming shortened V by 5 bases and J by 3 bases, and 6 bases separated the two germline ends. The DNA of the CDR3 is TGTGCCAGCAGCCGTTGGACAGATACGCAGTATTTT. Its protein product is CASSRWTDTQYF.

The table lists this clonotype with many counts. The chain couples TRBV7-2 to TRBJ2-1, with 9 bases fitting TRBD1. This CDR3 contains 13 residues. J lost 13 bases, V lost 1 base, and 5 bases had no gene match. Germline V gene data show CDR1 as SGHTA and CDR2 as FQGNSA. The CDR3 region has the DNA TGTGCCAGCAGCTTAGGGACAGGGGATCTCCAGTTCTTC. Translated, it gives CASSLGTGDLQFF.

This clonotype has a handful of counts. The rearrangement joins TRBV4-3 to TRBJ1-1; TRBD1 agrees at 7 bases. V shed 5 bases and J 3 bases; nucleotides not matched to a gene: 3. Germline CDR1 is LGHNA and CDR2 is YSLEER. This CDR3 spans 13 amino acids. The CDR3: CASSVQGDTEAFF. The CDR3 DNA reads TGCGCCAGCAGCGTCCAGGGGGACACTGAAGCTTTCTTT.

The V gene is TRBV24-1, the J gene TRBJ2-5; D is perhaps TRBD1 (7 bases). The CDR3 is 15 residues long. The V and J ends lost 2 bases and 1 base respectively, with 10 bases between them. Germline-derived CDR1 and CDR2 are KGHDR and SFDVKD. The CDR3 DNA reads TGTGCCACCAGTGATTCAGGGGGGCCCCAAGAGACCCAGTACTTC. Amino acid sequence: CATSDSGGPQETQYF.

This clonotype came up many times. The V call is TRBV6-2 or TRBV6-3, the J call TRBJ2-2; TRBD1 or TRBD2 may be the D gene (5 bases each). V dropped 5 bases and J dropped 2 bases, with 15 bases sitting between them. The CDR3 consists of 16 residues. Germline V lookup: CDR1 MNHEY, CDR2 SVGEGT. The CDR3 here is CASSPTGRINTGELFF. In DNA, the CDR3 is TGTGCCAGCAGTCCCACGGGGCGGATCAACACCGGGGAGCTGTTTTTT.

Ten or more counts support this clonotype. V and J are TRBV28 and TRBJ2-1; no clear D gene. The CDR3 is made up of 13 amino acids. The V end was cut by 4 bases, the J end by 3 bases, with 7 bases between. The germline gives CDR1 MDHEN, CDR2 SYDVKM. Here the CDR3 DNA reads TGTGCCAGCAGTTCTCCGGGCTACAATGAGCAGTTCTTC. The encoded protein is CASSSPGYNEQFF.

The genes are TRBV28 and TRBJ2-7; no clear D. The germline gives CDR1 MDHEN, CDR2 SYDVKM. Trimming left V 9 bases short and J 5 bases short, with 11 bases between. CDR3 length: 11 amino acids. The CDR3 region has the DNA TGTGCCAGTACATCCCGTGACGAGCAGTACTTC. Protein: CASTSRDEQYF.

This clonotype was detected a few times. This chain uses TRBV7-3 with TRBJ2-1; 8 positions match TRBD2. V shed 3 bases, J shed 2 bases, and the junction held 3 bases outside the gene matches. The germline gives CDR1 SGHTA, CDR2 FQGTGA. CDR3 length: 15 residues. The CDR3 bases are TGTGCCAGCAGCTTCAGCGGGGGCCCCTACAATGAGCAGTTCTTC. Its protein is CASSFSGGPYNEQFF.

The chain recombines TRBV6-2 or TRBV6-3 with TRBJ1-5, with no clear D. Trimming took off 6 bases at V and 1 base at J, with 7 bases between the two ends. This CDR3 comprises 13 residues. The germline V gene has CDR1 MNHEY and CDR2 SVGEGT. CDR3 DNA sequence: TGTGCCAGCAGAATGGCAAGCAATCAGCCCCAGCATTTT. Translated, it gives CASRMASNQPQHF.